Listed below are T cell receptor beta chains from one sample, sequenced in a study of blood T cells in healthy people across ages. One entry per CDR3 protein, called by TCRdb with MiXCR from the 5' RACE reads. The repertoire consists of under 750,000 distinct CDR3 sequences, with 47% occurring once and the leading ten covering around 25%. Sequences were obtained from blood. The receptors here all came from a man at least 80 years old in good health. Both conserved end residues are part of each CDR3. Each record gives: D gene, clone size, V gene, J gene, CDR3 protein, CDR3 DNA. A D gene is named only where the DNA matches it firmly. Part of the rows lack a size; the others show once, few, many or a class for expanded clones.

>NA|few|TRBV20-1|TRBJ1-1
CSASAGGWGEAFF
TGCAGTGCTAGTGCGGGGGGGTGGGGTGAAGCTTTCTTT
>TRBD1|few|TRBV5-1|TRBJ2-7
CASRAGQDSYEQYF
TGCGCCAGCAGAGCAGGACAGGACTCCTACGAGCAGTACTTC
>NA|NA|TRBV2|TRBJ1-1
CASRGGGRETEAFF
TGTGCCAGTAGGGGGGGAGGGAGAGAAACTGAAGCTTTCTTT
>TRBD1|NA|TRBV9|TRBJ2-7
CASSVGTVEQYF
TGTGCCAGCAGCGTCGGGACAGTCGAGCAGTACTTC
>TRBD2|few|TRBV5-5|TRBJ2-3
CASSFLAGAEDTQYF
TGTGCCAGCAGCTTTCTAGCGGGAGCAGAGGATACGCAGTATTTT
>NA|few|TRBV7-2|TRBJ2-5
CASSTQVRAGYQETQYF
TGTGCCAGCAGTACCCAAGTTAGGGCGGGGTACCAAGAGACCCAGTACTTC
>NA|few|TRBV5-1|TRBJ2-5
CASSRTGTETGGTQYF
TGCGCCAGCAGCAGGACCGGGACTGAAACTGGCGGGACCCAGTACTTC
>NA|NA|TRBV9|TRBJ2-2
CASSVVPGATGELFF
TGTGCCAGCAGCGTAGTCCCAGGGGCCACCGGGGAGCTGTTTTTT
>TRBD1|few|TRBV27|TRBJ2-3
CASSFLGQGRADTQYF
TGTGCCAGCAGTTTCCTGGGACAGGGGAGGGCAGATACGCAGTATTTT
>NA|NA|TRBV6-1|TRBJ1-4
CASSETQGNEKLFF
TGTGCCAGCAGTGAAACGCAGGGCAATGAAAAACTGTTTTTT
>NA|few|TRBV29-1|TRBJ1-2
CSAVENYGYTF
TGCAGCGCGGTGGAAAACTATGGCTACACCTTC
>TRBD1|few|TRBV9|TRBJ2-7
CASSVAGTGTYEQYF
TGTGCCAGCAGCGTAGCCGGGACAGGGACCTACGAGCAGTACTTC
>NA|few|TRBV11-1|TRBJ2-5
CASSSAEGGAEETQYF
TGTGCCAGCAGCTCCGCAGAAGGGGGGGCCGAGGAGACCCAGTACTTC
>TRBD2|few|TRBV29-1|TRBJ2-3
CSVEGTTSGMDTQYF
TGCAGCGTTGAGGGGACGACTAGCGGGATGGATACGCAGTATTTT
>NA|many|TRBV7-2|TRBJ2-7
CASSLHYEQYF
TGTGCCAGCAGTTTACACTACGAGCAGTACTTC